These T cell receptor beta chains were read from a single sample in a study of blood T cell repertoires in COVID-19. The method was immunoSEQ multiplex PCR; TCRdb's version includes in-frame clones alone and lacks a portion of them. Of around 300,000 clones listed, 85% are singletons. Sequencing used peripheral blood. These receptors all come from a human donor in a cohort sampled during active COVID-19. The CDR3 runs from the conserved cysteine through the conserved F or W. The order of the fields is V gene, D gene, J gene, CDR3 protein. A D gene is named only where the DNA matches it firmly.

TRBV3-1/TRBV3-2	TRBD2	TRBJ2-3	CASSRGSGTDTQYF
TRBV7-6	-	TRBJ2-3	CASSLAGDGTDTQYF
TRBV5-6	-	TRBJ2-2	CASSLGGTNTGELFF
TRBV3-1/TRBV3-2	-	TRBJ1-4	CASSQAPSTNEKLFF
TRBV27	TRBD1	TRBJ2-7	CASSSDRVPYEQYF
TRBV27	-	TRBJ1-5	CAGYRCDQPQHF
TRBV6-6	TRBD2	TRBJ2-7	CASRASGRVYEQYF
TRBV5-4	-	TRBJ2-1	CASSLAHYNEQFF
TRBV29-1	-	TRBJ1-1	CSVGRGGWTEAFF
TRBV7-2	TRBD1	TRBJ1-3	CASSPTGGTGNTIYF
TRBV28	-	TRBJ2-1	CASSSSGTRHYNEQFF
TRBV6-5	-	TRBJ1-2	CASSQRRGYTF
TRBV18	TRBD1	TRBJ2-4	CASSPGWDRVRNIQYF
TRBV6-5	TRBD2	TRBJ2-1	CASSYSRAGHNEQFF
TRBV5-4	TRBD1	TRBJ2-5	CASSLAGTGVETQYF
TRBV19	-	TRBJ1-1	CASSDLTGGKGRRLLNTEAFF
TRBV27	TRBD1	TRBJ2-7	CASRRTGIGIYEQYF
TRBV21-1	-	TRBJ1-6	CASSKDLRDRGLEGGCNSPLHF
TRBV7-2	TRBD2	TRBJ2-5	CASSLGTIGETQYF
TRBV25-1	TRBD2	TRBJ2-5	CASSESSGVQETQYF
TRBV9	-	TRBJ2-1	CASSVDPTRGDQFF
TRBV15	TRBD2	TRBJ2-3	CATSRDLSAGGGDTQYF
TRBV6-6	-	TRBJ2-3	CASSPSSSDPRDTQYF
TRBV6-2/TRBV6-3	-	TRBJ2-2	CASSRNTGELFF
TRBV5-1	-	TRBJ2-1	CASSLSLNEQFF
TRBV14	-	TRBJ1-1	CASSQYSPGEAFF